Below are 29 T cell receptor beta chains sequenced from a single sample in a study of OX40 agonist ivuxolimab in advanced cancers. Sequenced by immunoSEQ multiplex PCR; TCRdb stores in-frame clones only, minus some. The sample carries roughly 66,000 clones, roughly 83% recorded once. This specimen consisted of CD4+ or CD8+ T cells sorted from blood, obtained in a trial of the OX40 agonist ivuxolimab. The receptors were gathered from an adult with an advanced solid tumor such as melanoma, head and neck, liver or kidney cancer.

The chain has TRBV4-1 and TRBJ1-2; D ambiguous. Trimming removed 1 base at V and 2 bases at J, with 11 bases between. Germline CDR1 and CDR2: MGHRA and YSYEKL. The length of the CDR3 is 15 residues. The CDR3 bases are TGCGCCAGCAGCCAAGTTGGCAGGAAAAACTATGGCTACACCTTC. Its protein is CASSQVGRKNYGYTF.

The chain recombines TRBV5-1 with TRBJ1-2, with D possibly being TRBD1 (6 bases). Per the germline V gene, CDR1 is SGHRS and CDR2 is YFSETQ. V gave up 4 bases and J gave up 6 bases, with 7 bases separating them. This CDR3 has 11 amino acids. CDR3 residues: CASSNRDGYTF. The CDR3 DNA follows: TGCGCCAGCAGCAACAGGGATGGCTACACCTTC.

The chain has TRBV4-1 and TRBJ2-4; 9 positions match TRBD2. This CDR3 has 18 residues. The ends lost 0 bases at V and 6 bases at J; junction bases unmatched: 12. From germline, CDR1 is MGHRA and CDR2 YSYEKL. DNA for the CDR3: TGCGCCAGCAGCCAAGACTCGATCGGAGCGGGAGGACTAAACATTCAGTACTTC. As protein: CASSQDSIGAGGLNIQYF.

The table lists this clone with a few counts. The V and J genes are TRBV30 and TRBJ1-3; unclear D gene. The CDR3 contains 15 residues. Looked up from germline, CDR1 is GTSNPN and CDR2 is SVGIG (reference sequence). Trimming shortened V by 1 base and J by 0 bases, and 10 bases separated the two germline ends. CDR3 protein: CAWSDAQLSGNTIYF. Written as DNA, the CDR3 is TGTGCCTGGAGTGACGCTCAGCTCTCTGGAAACACCATATATTTT.

The chain has TRBV29-1 and TRBJ2-5; 8 bases map to TRBD1. V lost 7 bases, J lost 5 bases, and 6 bases stayed unmatched. Germline V CDR1 and CDR2: SQVTM, ANQGSEA. This CDR3 is 12 amino acids long. CDR3 amino acids: CSATGAGETQYF. CDR3 nucleotide sequence: TGCAGCGCGACAGGGGCAGGGGAGACCCAGTACTTC.

The V call is TRBV27, the J call TRBJ1-2, with a possible D match to TRBD1 (6 bases). V was cut by 5 bases and J by 5 bases, with 18 bases left in between. Germline CDR1 MNHEY, CDR2 SMNVEV (reference sequence). The CDR3 is made up of 15 amino acids. This CDR3 is CASSATIGDIYGYTF. Written as DNA, the CDR3 is TGTGCCAGCAGTGCTACGATAGGGGACATTTATGGCTACACCTTC.

The V gene is TRBV29-1, the J gene TRBJ2-3; D is perhaps TRBD1 (6 bases). CDR1 and CDR2 (germline): SQVTM, ANQGSEA. This CDR3 is 14 amino acids long. The CDR3 sequence: CSIGHDRNTDTQYF. In nucleotides, the CDR3 is TGCAGTATTGGGCACGACAGGAACACAGATACGCAGTATTTT.

This chain uses TRBV5-1 with TRBJ1-2; D is uncertain. The CDR3 loop spans 15 amino acids. Germline-derived CDR1 and CDR2 are SGHRS and YFSETQ. Trimming removed 0 bases from V and 0 bases from J, with 9 bases in between. CDR3 sequence reads: CASSLVPEANYGYTF. CDR3 DNA: TGCGCCAGCAGCTTGGTTCCCGAAGCTAACTATGGCTACACCTTC. Together with reference TRBV5-1 and TRBJ1-2, the CDR3 gives the full variable domain: KAGVTQTPRYLIKTRGQQVTLSCSPISGHRSVSWYQQTPGQGLQFLFEYFSETQRNKGNFPGRFSGRQFSNSRSEMNVSTLELGDSALYLCASSLVPEANYGYTFGSGTRLTVV.

The gene calls are TRBV5-1 and TRBJ1-5; 7 nucleotides align to TRBD1. The length of the CDR3 is 13 residues. CDR1 is SGHRS and CDR2 is YFSETQ in the germline V gene. Germline trimming cut 4 bases from V and 4 bases from J; bases unmatched to any gene: 2. The CDR3 DNA reads as TGCGCCAGCAGCCAGACAGGGAATCAGCCCCAGCATTTT. Translated, it gives CASSQTGNQPQHF.

The rearrangement joins TRBV19 to TRBJ2-1, with no clear D. The CDR3 consists of 11 residues. Germline V gene sequence: CDR1 LNHDA, CDR2 SQIVND (reference sequence). V was pared by 6 bases and J by 7 bases, with 7 bases between. The CDR3 DNA reads as TGTGCCAGTAGAGGCCGGAATGAGCAGTTCTTC. Translated: CASRGRNEQFF.

The J gene is TRBJ2-2, the V gene TRBV27; the D gene could be TRBD1 or TRBD2 (6 bases each). Trimming stripped 6 bases from V and 6 bases from J, with 14 bases between. The germline CDR1 and CDR2 sequences are MNHEY and SMNVEV (reference sequence). The CDR3 has 14 residues. The CDR3 bases are TGTGCCAGCAGATACCGGGGGCGACCCGGGGAGCTGTTTTTT. Its translation is CASRYRGRPGELFF.

This sequence joins TRBV28 and TRBJ2-7, with 11 nucleotides matching TRBD1. The V gene's germline CDR1 is MDHEN and CDR2 SYDVKM. The CDR3 consists of 15 residues. V shed 4 bases, J shed 3 bases, and the junction held 5 bases outside the gene matches. The CDR3 DNA reads TGTGCCAGCAGTTCGCCGGGACAGGGGGGCTACGAGCAGTACTTC. It is translated as CASSSPGQGGYEQYF.

The V call is TRBV29-1, the J call TRBJ1-5; 8 positions match TRBD1. The CDR3 is 13 amino acids. The germline V gene has CDR1 SQVTM and CDR2 ANQGSEA. The trim removed 4 bases at V and 3 bases at J, leaving 2 bases unmatched. The chain's CDR3 is CSVGTGNNQPQHF. The CDR3 nucleotides read TGCAGCGTTGGGACAGGGAACAATCAGCCCCAGCATTTT. Full variable domain (remainder filled in from reference TRBV29-1 and TRBJ1-5): SAVISQKPSRDICQRGTSLTIQCQVDSQVTMMFWYRQQPGQSLTLIATANQGSEATYESGFVIDKFPISRPNLTFSTLTVSNMSPEDSSIYLCSVGTGNNQPQHFGDGTRLSIL.

The chain employs TRBV5-4 and TRBJ2-4, with 10 positions matching TRBD1. Per germline, CDR1 SGHNT and CDR2 YYREEE (reference sequence). The J segment lost 5 bases and the V segment lost 3 bases, leaving 5 bases of the junction unmatched. CDR3 length equals 15 residues. This CDR3 reads CASSSGDRGQNIQYF. The DNA of the CDR3 is TGTGCCAGCAGCTCGGGGGACAGGGGTCAAAACATTCAGTACTTC.

This chain joins TRBV10-3 and TRBJ1-4; TRBD1 matches at 8 bases. The trim removed 2 bases at V and 7 bases at J, leaving 9 bases unmatched. The CDR3 is made up of 16 amino acids. Germline CDR1 and CDR2: ENHRY and SYGVKD. The chain's CDR3 is CAISERQGLSGEKLFF. CDR3 coding DNA: TGTGCCATCAGTGAGAGACAGGGGTTGAGTGGTGAAAAACTGTTTTTT.

The V and J genes are TRBV7-9 and TRBJ2-3; no definite D call. Deletions cut 1 base from V and 6 bases from J, with 8 bases between. The CDR3 runs to 13 residues. Germline-derived CDR1 and CDR2 are SEHNR and FQNEAQ (reference sequence). The CDR3 nucleotides are TGTGCCAGCAGCTTAGACGCCGGGGATACGCAGTATTTT. Encoded protein: CASSLDAGDTQYF. The whole variable domain, filled in from reference TRBV7-9 and TRBJ2-3, reads DTGVSQNPRHKITKRGQNVTFRCDPISEHNRLYWYRQTLGQGPEFLTYFQNEAQLEKSRLLSDRFSAERPKGSFSTLEIQRTEQGDSAMYLCASSLDAGDTQYFGPGTRLTVL.

V is TRBV5-1 and J is TRBJ2-1, with 10 bases matching TRBD2. The V gene's germline CDR1 is SGHRS and CDR2 YFSETQ. The CDR3 loop spans 15 amino acids. The V and J ends lost 4 bases and 8 bases, in that order; junction bases with no gene match: 9. For the CDR3, the DNA is TGCGCCAGCAGCGGGGGGACTAGCGTAGGCCATGAGCAGTTCTTC. It specifies CASSGGTSVGHEQFF.

This chain joins TRBV7-9 and TRBJ1-5; D ambiguous. CDR1 and CDR2 from the germline V gene are SEHNR and FQNEAQ (reference sequence). V gave up 1 base and J gave up 4 bases, with 11 bases separating them. The CDR3 is 15 amino acids. CDR3 loop: CASSLVGHTNQPQHF. CDR3 bases: TGTGCCAGCAGCTTAGTAGGGCACACTAATCAGCCCCAGCATTTT.

As for this clone: At the DNA level, this CDR3 is encoded by other sequences in the same sample as well. This chain connects TRBV19 to TRBJ1-2; no definite D call. CDR1 and CDR2 (germline): LNHDA, SQIVND (reference sequence). The CDR3 length is 12 residues. V was cut by 3 bases and J by 4 bases, with 6 bases left in between. The CDR3 DNA reads as TGTGCCAGTAGTATTTCAGTCTATGGCTACACCTTC. This encodes CASSISVYGYTF.

The J gene is TRBJ2-1, the V gene TRBV5-1, with 8 positions matching TRBD1. Germline V gene data show CDR1 as SGHRS and CDR2 as YFSETQ. J lost 7 bases, V lost 6 bases, and 15 bases had no gene match. The CDR3 loop spans 16 amino acids. The CDR3 loop is CASTRTVNRGRNEQFF. For the CDR3, the DNA is TGCGCCAGCACCCGCACTGTGAACAGGGGGAGGAATGAGCAGTTCTTC.

The table lists this clone with a count of one. This chain connects TRBV27 to TRBJ1-2, with 7 nucleotides matching TRBD1. The CDR3 sequence is 14 residues long. CDR1 is MNHEY, CDR2 SMNVEV, per germline (reference sequence). Trimming removed 7 bases from V and 8 bases from J; junction bases left unmatched: 13. The CDR3 reads CASMRDRISGGYTF. CDR3 coding DNA: TGTGCCAGCATGAGGGACAGAATATCAGGGGGCTACACCTTC.

The CDR3 loop is CASSLFGPGWVTTEAFF. The DNA for the CDR3 is TGTGCCAGCAGCTTGTTTGGCCCAGGGTGGGTAACCACTGAAGCTTTCTTT. The rearrangement links TRBV5-4 to TRBJ1-1; perhaps TRBD1 as D (5 bases). Trimming removed 1 base from V and 4 bases from J, with 20 bases in between. Germline CDR1 is SGHNT and CDR2 is YYREEE (reference sequence). The CDR3 runs to 17 residues.

The chain's CDR3 is CASGPPGRGYQPQHF. The CDR3 DNA reads TGTGCTAGTGGTCCCCCCGGCAGAGGCTATCAGCCCCAGCATTTT. The gene calls are TRBV12-5 and TRBJ1-5; D not certain. The CDR3 contains 15 residues. V was clipped by 5 bases and J by 5 bases, with 16 bases between them. Germline V gives CDR1 LGHNT, CDR2 FRNRAP.

A single count supports this clone. V is TRBV9 and J is TRBJ2-1; no firm D call. From germline, CDR1 is SGDLS and CDR2 YYNGEE. CDR3 length: 16 residues. Trimming stripped 0 bases from V and 0 bases from J, with 10 bases between. The CDR3 region has the DNA TGTGCCAGCAGCGTAGGGGTCCATAGCTCCTACAATGAGCAGTTCTTC. Translating it yields CASSVGVHSSYNEQFF.

This clone was observed a handful of times. V and J are TRBV6-6 and TRBJ2-7; the D is unclear. The CDR3 spans 12 residues. Germline CDR1 and CDR2: MNHNY and SVGAGI (reference sequence). Deletions cut 8 bases from V and 1 base from J, with 9 bases between. As DNA, the CDR3 is TGTGCCAGCGGACGAGTTTCCTACGAGCAGTACTTC. It translates to CASGRVSYEQYF.

This chain links TRBV2 with TRBJ2-1; 15 nucleotides agree with TRBD2. The CDR3 is 16 amino acids. V gave up 7 bases and J gave up 10 bases; unmatched junction bases: 11. Germline V gives CDR1 SNHLY, CDR2 FYNNEI. CDR3 nucleotide sequence: TGTGCCAGCACGGGGACTAGCGGGGGGCCGGTAGGAGAGCAGTTCTTC. This translates into CASTGTSGGPVGEQFF.

V is TRBV4-1 and J is TRBJ1-6; D is perhaps TRBD1 (5 bases). The CDR3 runs to 15 residues. Germline-derived CDR1 and CDR2 are MGHRA and YSYEKL. Trimming took 0 bases from V and 10 from J, leaving 13 bases between them. CDR3 sequence reads: CASSQEGPGRSPLHF. In DNA, the CDR3 is TGCGCCAGCAGCCAAGAGGGGCCAGGGCGGTCACCCCTCCACTTT.

This CDR3 is CASSRDRNSIYF. CDR3 DNA: TGTGCCAGCTCACGAGACAGGAATTCCATATATTTT. The V call is TRBV18, the J call TRBJ1-3; weak D call: TRBD1 (6 bases). The V and J ends lost 4 bases and 11 bases respectively, with 12 bases between them. The CDR3 covers 12 residues. Per germline, CDR1 KGHSH and CDR2 LQKENI.

The chain recombines TRBV7-2 with TRBJ1-1; 7 bases are shared with TRBD1. Per the germline V gene, CDR1 is SGHTA and CDR2 is FQGNSA. The CDR3 is made up of 13 amino acids. After removal of 8 bases from V and 0 bases from J, the junction contained 3 bases not matched to a gene. The CDR3 DNA follows: TGTGCCAGCGGAGGGGGCGTGAACACTGAAGCTTTCTTT. As protein: CASGGGVNTEAFF.